These T cell receptor beta chains were read from a single sample in a study of T cells in Graves' hyperthyroidism and ophthalmopathy. TCRdb independently ran MiXCR on the multiplex PCR reads; one entry per CDR3 protein. Among some 650,000 distinct CDR3 sequences listed, approximately 15% were seen once. The source material was blood. Receptors originate from a woman aged 40-49 years with Graves' ophthalmopathy. Each CDR3 is given with its conserved first and last residue. A D gene is named only where the DNA matches it firmly. Size is omitted from some rows. Given values are once, few, many or a class for expanded clones.

d_gene: .; j_gene: TRBJ2-1; abundance: many; v_gene: TRBV18; CDR3nt: TGTGCCAGCTCACTCGGGCTCCCTGGGAAGGAGCAGTTCTTC; CDR3aa: CASSLGLPGKEQFF
d_gene: TRBD1; j_gene: TRBJ1-5; abundance: .; v_gene: TRBV2; CDR3nt: TGTGCCAGCAGTGCGGGACAGGGGGGTTGGCAGCCCCAGCATTTT; CDR3aa: CASSAGQGGWQPQHF
d_gene: .; j_gene: TRBJ2-1; abundance: few; v_gene: TRBV3-1; CDR3nt: TGTGCCAGCAGCCAAGCTGGGGGGAACAATGAGCAGTTCTTC; CDR3aa: CASSQAGGNNEQFF
d_gene: TRBD1; j_gene: TRBJ1-3; abundance: .; v_gene: TRBV30; CDR3nt: TGTGCCTGGAGTCCACAGGGGTCGACCATATATTTT; CDR3aa: CAWSPQGSTIYF
d_gene: .; j_gene: TRBJ2-2; abundance: .; v_gene: TRBV12-3/TRBV12-4; CDR3nt: TGTGCCAGCAGTTTTTCGGGCTCATCCGACACCGGGGAGCTGTTTTTT; CDR3aa: CASSFSGSSDTGELFF
d_gene: .; j_gene: TRBJ2-3; abundance: few; v_gene: TRBV25-1; CDR3nt: TGTGCCAGCAGTGATTCTTTAGGTTTTGTGGATACGCAGTATTTT; CDR3aa: CASSDSLGFVDTQYF
d_gene: TRBD1; j_gene: TRBJ2-7; abundance: few; v_gene: TRBV7-3; CDR3nt: TGTGCCAGCAGCTGGACGGGACAGGCGATAAGCTACGAGCAGTACTTC; CDR3aa: CASSWTGQAISYEQYF
d_gene: .; j_gene: TRBJ1-5; abundance: many; v_gene: TRBV6-6; CDR3nt: TGTGCCAGCAGTTACTCACAGGGAATAGATCAGCCCCAGCATTTT; CDR3aa: CASSYSQGIDQPQHF
d_gene: .; j_gene: TRBJ2-1; abundance: .; v_gene: TRBV19; CDR3nt: TGTGCCAGTAGTAATATGTGGAATGAGCAGTTCTTC; CDR3aa: CASSNMWNEQFF
d_gene: .; j_gene: TRBJ2-6; abundance: many; v_gene: TRBV7-3; CDR3nt: TGTGCCAGCAGGCCTCAGGGATCTGGGGCCAACGTCCTGACTTTC; CDR3aa: CASRPQGSGANVLTF
d_gene: TRBD1; j_gene: TRBJ2-5; abundance: few; v_gene: TRBV18; CDR3nt: TGTGCCAGCTCACCCAGGACAGGGAAAACGGAGACCCAGTACTTC; CDR3aa: CASSPRTGKTETQYF
d_gene: .; j_gene: TRBJ2-7; abundance: few; v_gene: TRBV3-1; CDR3nt: TGTGCCAGCAGCCAAGCTGTAGAGCAGTACTTC; CDR3aa: CASSQAVEQYF
d_gene: .; j_gene: TRBJ1-3; abundance: .; v_gene: TRBV6-5; CDR3nt: TGTGCCAGCAGTTACATTTCGGAGAACACCATATATTTT; CDR3aa: CASSYISENTIYF
d_gene: .; j_gene: TRBJ2-3; abundance: many; v_gene: TRBV7-3; CDR3nt: TGTGCCAGCAGCAGGGCCAACACAGATACGCAGTATTTT; CDR3aa: CASSRANTDTQYF
d_gene: TRBD2; j_gene: TRBJ2-3; abundance: .; v_gene: TRBV6-2/TRBV6-3; CDR3nt: TGTGCCAGCATCGGACTAGCGGGGGCCACAGATACGCAGTATTTT; CDR3aa: CASIGLAGATDTQYF
d_gene: .; j_gene: TRBJ1-6; abundance: few; v_gene: TRBV5-1; CDR3nt: TGCGCCAGCAGCTTGGCCTTCAATTCACCCCTCCACTTT; CDR3aa: CASSLAFNSPLHF